A single sample gave rise to the 18 T cell receptor beta chains below, sequenced in a study of identical twins. MiXCR was run by TCRdb on the 5' RACE reads, yielding one entry per CDR3 protein. The sample lists just under 650,000 distinct CDR3 sequences; about 7.6% were seen once. Another study also made use of these data, one on yellow fever vaccine responses in identical twins.

Sequenced sample: PBMCs. The receptors originated from a woman under 30 in good health.

Only a few counts were recorded for this clonotype. V is TRBV12-3 or TRBV12-4 and J is TRBJ1-2; D unresolved. This CDR3 comprises 11 residues. With 6 bases removed from V and 8 bases from J, the gap between germline ends came to 10 bases. CDR3 protein: CASSDLGGYTF. CDR3 bases: TGTGCCAGCAGCGATTTGGGGGGCTACACCTTC.

This chain links TRBV2 with TRBJ2-6; 10 positions agree with TRBD2. Trimming cost V 7 bases and J 1 base; bases outside gene matches: 4. The V gene's germline CDR1 is SNHLY and CDR2 FYNNEI. The CDR3 has 16 amino acids. The CDR3 nucleotides read TGTGCCAGCAAAAGCGGGAGGGGATCTGGGGCCAACGTCCTGACTTTC. Translation: CASKSGRGSGANVLTF.

This clonotype has a count of ten or more. The V call is TRBV4-1, the J call TRBJ1-5; possible D gene TRBD1, 6 bases. This CDR3 has 15 residues. The V gene lost 1 base and the J gene lost 6 bases, with 13 bases spanning the gap. Germline CDR1 and CDR2: MGHRA and YSYEKL. The CDR3 sequence is CASSQGTQGSQPQHF. The CDR3 DNA is TGCGCCAGCAGCCAAGGAACTCAGGGGAGTCAGCCCCAGCATTTT.

The chain has TRBV10-3 and TRBJ2-5; D gene ambiguous. The CDR3 totals 13 residues. The ends were cut back, 3 bases at V and 1 base at J, with 6 bases in the middle. The germline V gene has CDR1 ENHRY and CDR2 SYGVKD. The CDR3 loop reads CAISDSPQETQYF. As DNA, the CDR3 is TGTGCCATCAGTGACTCCCCCCAAGAGACCCAGTACTTC.

The J gene is TRBJ2-5, the V gene TRBV20-1; 8 positions match TRBD2. This CDR3 region has 17 residues. Germline CDR1 is DFQATT and CDR2 is SNEGSKA (reference sequence). Germline trimming cut 2 bases from V and 5 bases from J; bases unmatched to any gene: 16. CDR3 DNA: TGCAGTGCTAGACGGGAGGAAGGGACTAGTTCTTTGGAGACCCAGTACTTC. Translating gives CSARREEGTSSLETQYF.

The genes are TRBV7-9 and TRBJ2-1, with D perhaps TRBD1 or TRBD2 (5 bases each). Germline assignment: CDR1 SEHNR and CDR2 FQNEAQ (reference sequence). This CDR3 region has 13 residues. Trimming shortened V by 4 bases and J by 9 bases, and 13 bases separated the two germline ends. CDR3 coding DNA: TGTGCCAGCAGCTCGTGGGTGGGGACTGAGCAGTTCTTC. Its translation is CASSSWVGTEQFF.

The V gene is TRBV11-2, the J gene TRBJ2-2; unclear D gene. The CDR3 is 15 residues long. The V gene's germline CDR1 is SGHAT and CDR2 FQNNGV. Trimming removed 2 bases at V and 5 bases at J, with 12 bases between. CDR3 nucleotide sequence: TGTGCCAGCAGCTTAATCGGCATCTCAACCGGGGAGCTGTTTTTT. This encodes CASSLIGISTGELFF. Combining the CDR3 with reference TRBV11-2 and TRBJ2-2 gives the whole variable domain EAGVAQSPRYKIIEKRQSVAFWCNPISGHATLYWYQQILGQGPKLLIQFQNNGVVDDSQLPKDRFSAERLKGVDSTLKIQPAKLEDSAVYLCASSLIGISTGELFFGEGSRLTVL.

This chain links TRBV5-1 with TRBJ2-2; 10 bases agree with TRBD2. The germline V gene has CDR1 SGHRS and CDR2 YFSETQ. CDR3 length: 17 residues. The ends lost 4 bases at V and 6 bases at J; junction bases unmatched: 12. In DNA form, the CDR3 reads TGCGCCAGCAGCGTGAAGCGGGAGGGTTTTTTGGCCGGGGAGCTGTTTTTT. Amino acids: CASSVKREGFLAGELFF.

The chain links TRBV20-1 to TRBJ1-1; TRBD1 matches 7 bases. This CDR3 has 14 amino acids. Unmatched junction bases numbered 4, after V lost 1 base and J lost 2 bases. Germline V lookup: CDR1 DFQATT, CDR2 SNEGSKA (reference sequence). The DNA for the CDR3 is TGCAGTGCTAGAGGAGGGACAGTTAACACTGAAGCTTTCTTT. This sequence encodes CSARGGTVNTEAFF.

The rearrangement joins TRBV7-6 to TRBJ2-7, with D possibly TRBD1 on 5 matching bases. V was shortened by 1 base and J by 3 bases, with 10 bases between the two germline ends. The V gene's germline CDR1 is SGHVS and CDR2 FNYEAQ. This CDR3 is built from 14 residues. The CDR3 nucleotides read TGTGCCAGCAGCTTAGGGACACTTGGCTACGAGCAGTACTTC. Its translation: CASSLGTLGYEQYF.

This clonotype was seen repeatedly, ten times or more. V usage is TRBV12-3 or TRBV12-4 and J usage is TRBJ2-1, with 13 bases lining up with TRBD2. This CDR3 region has 14 residues. V dropped 6 bases and J dropped 9; count of bases not matched to a gene: 5. CDR3 bases: TGTGCCAGCAGCAGGGGACTAGCGGGGACTGAGCAGTTCTTC. Encoded protein: CASSRGLAGTEQFF.

This clonotype was recorded many times. This rearrangement joins TRBV7-9 to TRBJ2-1; D is possibly TRBD1 (6 bases). Germline V CDR1 and CDR2: SEHNR, FQNEAQ (reference sequence). The CDR3 length is 16 residues. V lost 5 bases to trimming and J lost 1 base, with 15 bases between them. The CDR3 region is CASSPPGTPSYNEQFF. Here the CDR3 DNA reads TGTGCCAGCAGCCCACCCGGGACACCGTCCTACAATGAGCAGTTCTTC.

The V and J genes are TRBV24-1 and TRBJ2-1, with D possibly TRBD2 on 5 matching bases. Trimming took off 6 bases at V and 3 bases at J, with 11 bases between the two ends. From germline, CDR1 is KGHDR and CDR2 SFDVKD. The CDR3 is 14 amino acids. Here the CDR3 reads CATSTQRNYNEQFF. In DNA form, the CDR3 reads TGTGCCACCAGTACCCAGCGGAACTACAATGAGCAGTTCTTC.

This clonotype was seen many times. The chain recombines TRBV2 with TRBJ1-5; no definite D call. V was pared by 6 bases and J by 1 base, with 4 bases between. This CDR3 comprises 12 residues. Germline CDR1 is SNHLY and CDR2 is FYNNEI. For the CDR3, the DNA is TGTGCCAGCAGACGGAGCAATCAGCCCCAGCATTTT. Translating gives CASRRSNQPQHF.

This chain links TRBV20-1 with TRBJ2-1; 10 bases line up with TRBD2. Germline lookup yields CDR1 DFQATT and CDR2 SNEGSKA (reference sequence). Unmatched junction bases numbered 12, after V lost 6 bases and J lost 7 bases. The CDR3 has 15 amino acids. CDR3 protein: CSANPGGLAWNEQFF. The DNA for the CDR3 is TGCAGTGCCAACCCGGGGGGACTAGCGTGGAATGAGCAGTTCTTC.

The chain recombines TRBV12-3 or TRBV12-4 with TRBJ2-6, with D unresolved. The ends were cut back, 2 bases at V and 1 base at J, with 3 bases in the middle. The CDR3 is made up of 14 amino acids. The CDR3 DNA reads as TGTGCCAGCAGTTTATGGTCTGGGGCCAACGTCCTGACTTTC. Encoded protein: CASSLWSGANVLTF.

This clonotype was seen repeatedly, ten times or more. V gene TRBV12-3 or TRBV12-4 combines with J gene TRBJ2-1, with 8 nucleotides matching TRBD2. The CDR3 loop spans 16 amino acids. V dropped 1 base and J dropped 6; count of bases not matched to a gene: 8. CDR3 protein: CASSLVRTSLSNEQFF. In DNA, the CDR3 is TGTGCCAGCAGTTTAGTGCGGACTAGCCTTTCCAATGAGCAGTTCTTC.

This clonotype has a handful of counts. The chain is built from TRBV12-3 or TRBV12-4 and TRBJ2-5; D call uncertain. V was cut by 6 bases and J by 0 bases, with 14 bases left in between. This CDR3 region has 15 residues. The CDR3 sequence is CASSPSQLNQETQYF. CDR3 coding DNA: TGTGCCAGCAGCCCCTCCCAGTTGAACCAAGAGACCCAGTACTTC.